The rows below give T cell receptor beta chains drawn from one sample of a study of pediatric ulcerative colitis. Data came from immunoSEQ multiplex PCR; TCRdb stores just in-frame clones and leaves some out. Altogether tens of thousands of clones are present, 85% to 90% being singletons, with the ten largest covering over 1.3%. Input material: blood. Source of these receptors: a boy aged 10-17 years who was a control in a study of pediatric ulcerative colitis. CDR3s include the opening cysteine and the closing phenylalanine or tryptophan. A D gene is named only where the DNA matches it firmly. Clone size, where shown, is once, few, many, or a class for clones that have expanded.

V gene	J gene	D gene	clone size	CDR3 protein	CDR3 DNA
TRBV10-1	TRBJ2-3	TRBD2	-	CARGLAGGPSTDTQYF	TGCGCCAGGGGACTAGCGGGAGGGCCGAGTACAGATACGCAGTATTTT
TRBV7-9	TRBJ1-1	-	-	CASRGGGNTEAFF	TGTGCCAGCCGGGGCGGTGGGAACACTGAAGCTTTCTTT
TRBV19	TRBJ1-6	TRBD1	-	CASSSDREPSPLHF	TGTGCCAGTAGCTCGGACAGGGAACCTTCACCCCTCCACTTT
TRBV27	TRBJ1-2	-	-	CASSLVFSGGGGYTF	TGTGCCAGCAGTTTAGTTTTTTCCGGGGGCGGTGGCTACACCTTC
TRBV7-3	TRBJ1-2	-	-	CASSLEPAYGYTF	TGTGCCAGCAGCTTAGAGCCCGCCTATGGCTACACCTTC
TRBV7-9	TRBJ2-7	-	once	CASSSLGRYEQYF	TGTGCCAGCAGCTCACTAGGGAGATACGAGCAGTACTTC
TRBV27	TRBJ2-5	-	-	CASSLKETQYF	TGTGCCAGCAGTTTAAAAGAGACCCAGTACTTC
TRBV19	TRBJ1-1	-	-	CASRAVNTEAFF	TGTGCCAGTAGGGCGGTGAACACTGAAGCTTTCTTT
TRBV4-3	TRBJ1-5	-	once	CASSQDPTVHQPQHF	TGCGCCAGCAGCCAAGATCCGACAGTGCATCAGCCCCAGCATTTT
TRBV27	TRBJ1-5	-	-	CASSRSGVSNQPQHF	TGTGCCAGCAGTCGGAGTGGGGTTAGCAATCAGCCCCAGCATTTT
TRBV6-4	TRBJ2-1	-	-	CASSARPWDEQFF	TGTGCCAGCAGTGCTCGGCCCTGGGATGAGCAGTTCTTC
TRBV9	TRBJ2-1	TRBD2	-	CASSVDSSGSYEQFF	TGTGCCAGCAGCGTAGATTCTAGCGGGAGTTATGAGCAGTTCTTC
TRBV10-3	TRBJ2-3	-	-	CAMGGPGVADTQYF	TGTGCCATGGGGGGACCAGGGGTGGCAGATACGCAGTATTTT
TRBV9	TRBJ2-7	-	-	CASSDSRGYEQYF	TGTGCCAGCAGCGACTCTCGTGGGTACGAGCAGTACTTC
TRBV4-3	TRBJ2-7	-	-	CASSQIRGYEQYF	TGCGCCAGCAGCCAAATCCGCGGGTACGAGCAGTACTTC
TRBV15	TRBJ1-4	TRBD1	-	CATSRDRIWVGATNEKLFF	TGTGCCACCAGCAGGGACAGGATCTGGGTGGGGGCAACTAATGAAAAACTGTTTTTT
TRBV19	TRBJ1-2	TRBD1	-	CASSTTRGREDYGYTF	TGTGCCAGTAGCACTACCAGGGGGCGCGAGGACTATGGCTACACCTTC
TRBV28	TRBJ2-7	TRBD2	-	CASSEPGLGSYEQYF	TGTGCCAGCAGTGAACCGGGACTAGGCTCCTACGAGCAGTACTTC
TRBV6-4	TRBJ2-2	-	-	CASSDPETNTGELFF	TGTGCCAGCAGTGACCCAGAAACGAACACCGGGGAGCTGTTTTTT
TRBV28	TRBJ2-3	TRBD2	-	CASRNSGRANLDTQYF	TGTGCCAGCAGGAATAGCGGGAGGGCCAATTTAGATACGCAGTATTTT
TRBV23-1	TRBJ2-5	TRBD2	-	CASSTGILTSGSDF	TGCGCCAGCAGTACGGGGATCCTGACTAGCGGGAGTGACTTC
TRBV28	TRBJ1-2	TRBD1	few	CASRKQGHYGYTF	TGTGCCAGCAGGAAACAGGGGCACTATGGCTACACCTTC
TRBV7-9	TRBJ2-7	-	-	CASSLEDRRYEQYF	TGTGCCAGCAGCTTAGAGGACAGACGCTACGAGCAGTACTTC
TRBV5-1	TRBJ2-5	-	-	CASSLADQQETQYF	TGCGCCAGCAGCTTGGCTGACCAACAAGAGACCCAGTACTTC
TRBV27	TRBJ2-7	TRBD2	once	CASRGTSGDEQYF	TGTGCCAGCAGGGGGACTAGCGGGGACGAGCAGTACTTC
TRBV30	TRBJ2-7	-	-	CAWSVNTNTYEQYF	TGTGCCTGGAGTGTAAACACGAATACCTACGAGCAGTACTTC
TRBV18	TRBJ1-3	-	-	CASSQGTSGNTIYF	TGTGCCAGCTCCCAGGGCACCTCTGGAAACACCATATATTTT
TRBV5-4	TRBJ2-7	-	-	CASSLIGTAYEQYF	TGTGCCAGCAGCTTGATAGGAACCGCCTACGAGCAGTACTTC
TRBV9	TRBJ2-3	TRBD2	-	CASSDRAGITDTQYF	TGTGCCAGCAGCGACCGAGCGGGGATCACAGATACGCAGTATTTT
TRBV7-2	TRBJ1-2	TRBD1	-	CASSSGGPGQGYTF	TGTGCCAGCAGCTCCGGGGGACCCGGACAGGGTTATACCTTC
TRBV29-1	TRBJ2-2	-	-	CSVEDGLGGRTGELFF	TGCAGCGTTGAGGACGGCTTGGGGGGAAGGACCGGGGAGCTGTTTTTT
TRBV5-1	TRBJ2-5	TRBD2	-	CASSLLTSGRAGETQYF	TGCGCCAGCAGCTTGCTAACTAGCGGGAGGGCTGGGGAGACCCAGTACTTC
TRBV6-5	TRBJ1-2	-	few	CASRGVYGYTF	TGTGCCAGCAGAGGGGTTTATGGCTACACCTTC
TRBV2	TRBJ1-2	TRBD1	few	CASSPGQTYGYTF	TGTGCCAGTTCTCCGGGACAGACCTATGGCTACACCTTC
TRBV9	TRBJ2-1	TRBD2	-	CASSVRSGSSYNEQFF	TGTGCCAGCAGCGTACGTAGCGGGAGCTCCTACAATGAGCAGTTCTTC
TRBV27	TRBJ2-7	-	-	CASSDKWTETLYEQYF	TGTGCCAGCAGTGACAAATGGACGGAGACACTATACGAGCAGTACTTC
TRBV27	TRBJ1-1	-	-	CASSSGGSEAFF	TGTGCCAGCAGTTCGGGGGGGTCAGAAGCTTTCTTT
TRBV5-6	TRBJ1-1	-	-	CASSLPLNTEAFF	TGTGCCAGCAGCTTGCCCCTGAACACTGAAGCTTTCTTT
TRBV7-2	TRBJ2-7	TRBD2	-	CASSLVAGGPPYEQYF	TGTGCCAGCAGCTTAGTAGCGGGGGGGCCCCCCTACGAGCAGTACTTC
TRBV19	TRBJ2-1	TRBD2	-	CASSIDQSGGGNPYMNEQFF	TGTGCCAGTAGTATAGATCAGAGCGGGGGGGGAAACCCCTACATGAATGAGCAGTTCTTC
TRBV11-2	TRBJ2-3	-	-	CASSAVGGGYTQYF	TGTGCCAGCAGCGCCGTAGGGGGTGGATATACGCAGTATTTT
TRBV7-9	TRBJ2-3	TRBD2	-	CASSLLYLAGGTDTQYF	TGTGCCAGCAGCTTACTCTATCTAGCGGGAGGGACAGATACGCAGTATTTT
TRBV5-1	TRBJ1-4	-	-	CASSPGTQRSEKLFF	TGCGCCAGCAGCCCCGGGACACAGAGGAGCGAAAAACTGTTTTTT
TRBV5-1	TRBJ2-1	-	few	CASSPSGLSSYNEQFF	TGCGCCAGCAGCCCGTCCGGGTTGAGCTCCTACAATGAGCAGTTCTTC
TRBV27	TRBJ2-2	-	-	CASSLRLDLSGELFF	TGTGCCAGCAGTTTAAGACTAGACCTTTCCGGGGAGCTGTTTTTT